This T cell receptor (beta chain) was recovered during a study of beta chain features in type 1 diabetes. Study background: Cells sorted and examined across all samples totaled approximately 100,000,000. General study points: In these data, an HLA type influence on TCRB rearrangement remained unresolved. Shorter TCRB CDR3s, moderately but significantly so, marked every one of the four CD4+ subsets in Type 1 diabetes patients.

This clone was seen a few times. As yet, its antigen is unknown. The isolated RNA, all of it, was reverse transcribed, so expressed TCRB transcripts were what got sequenced. The protocol was immunoSEQ multiplex PCR, while the TCRdb copy is restricted to in-frame clones and leaves out a portion. The sample has a few hundred thousand clones, approximately 14% seen once. The CDR3 consists of 18 residues. Trimming shortened V by 1 base and J by 4 bases, and 19 bases separated the two germline ends. Per germline, CDR1 SEHNR and CDR2 FQNEAQ (reference sequence). The sequenced sample consisted of naive CD4+ T cells from blood. This TCR came from a man aged 25 to 45 with type 1 diabetes. This rearrangement joins TRBV7-9 to TRBJ2-2; D is perhaps TRBD1 (6 bases). Written as DNA, the CDR3 is TGTGCCAGCAGCTTAGACAGGGTGCGAGTATCTAGCACCGGGGAGCTGTTTTTT. Translated: CASSLDRVRVSSTGELFF.